This entry lists 24 T cell receptor beta chains sequenced from one sample in a study of cytomegalovirus exposure and HLA in healthy donors. The PCR had 60 Vbeta and 13 Jbeta primers. Profiled with immunoSEQ multiplex PCR; TCRdb holds only in-frame clones, not every one. The table lists around 190,000 clones, roughly 83% of them singletons. Sequences were obtained from PBMCs. These receptors all come from a woman between 45 and 60 years old in good health and CMV-seronegative.

The CDR3 nucleotides are TGTGCCAGCAGCCCCCTATTGGACTGGGGGGTTAACACTGAAGCTTTCTTT. It codes for CASSPLLDWGVNTEAFF. This chain connects TRBV5-6 to TRBJ1-1, with D tentatively TRBD1 (5 bases). V lost 4 bases to trimming and J lost 2 bases, with 21 bases between them. CDR1 is SGHDT and CDR2 is YYEEEE in the germline V gene. The CDR3 is 17 residues long.

This clone was counted a single time. This chain uses TRBV5-6 with TRBJ2-1, with D possibly TRBD2 on 6 matching bases. Trimming shortened V by 1 base and J by 4 bases, and 9 bases separated the two germline ends. The CDR3 contains 14 residues. Per germline, CDR1 SGHDT and CDR2 YYEEEE. The CDR3 DNA reads TGTGCCAGCAGCTTGTTAGGGACTTACAATGAGCAGTTCTTC. As protein: CASSLLGTYNEQFF.

The chain couples TRBV29-1 to TRBJ2-7; 11 bases are a match to TRBD2. V lost 7 bases and J lost 6; bases outside the gene matches: 5. Germline V gene data show CDR1 as SQVTM and CDR2 as ANQGSEA. This CDR3 contains 12 residues. CDR3: CSASLAGVEQYF. In nucleotides, the CDR3 is TGCAGCGCCTCACTAGCGGGAGTCGAGCAGTACTTC.

The chain has TRBV7-2 and TRBJ2-3; weak D call: TRBD2 (6 bases). The V end was cut by 3 bases, the J end by 3 bases, with 7 bases between. This CDR3 region has 13 residues. Germline-derived CDR1 and CDR2 are SGHTA and FQGNSA. Here the CDR3 reads CASSFGTTDTQYF. CDR3 bases: TGTGCCAGCAGCTTTGGGACTACAGATACGCAGTATTTT.

The chain uses TRBV5-6 and TRBJ2-3, with TRBD2 as a possible D gene (6 bases). The germline CDR1 and CDR2 sequences are SGHDT and YYEEEE. With 2 bases removed from V and 1 base from J, the gap between germline ends came to 8 bases. This CDR3 is 14 amino acids long. As DNA, the CDR3 is TGTGCCAGCAGCTTAGCGGGTCGCACAGATACGCAGTATTTT. Translation: CASSLAGRTDTQYF.

The chain employs TRBV5-1 and TRBJ2-7, with D possibly TRBD2 on 6 matching bases. The CDR3 length is 15 residues. V was shortened by 0 bases and J by 0 bases, with 10 bases between the two germline ends. From germline, CDR1 is SGHRS and CDR2 YFSETQ. In nucleotides, the CDR3 is TGCGCCAGCAGCTTGGCGGCGGGAAGCTCCTACGAGCAGTACTTC. Encoded protein: CASSLAAGSSYEQYF.

This sequence joins TRBV7-2 and TRBJ1-2, with 7 bases matching TRBD1. With 4 bases clipped from V and 6 bases from J, the junction kept 8 bases outside the gene matches. Germline V gene data show CDR1 as SGHTA and CDR2 as FQGNSA. CDR3 length: 14 amino acids. The chain's CDR3 is CASSSDRVLDGYTF. The DNA of the CDR3 is TGTGCCAGCAGCTCCGACAGGGTGCTAGATGGCTACACCTTC.

The rearrangement joins TRBV4-1 to TRBJ2-3; maybe TRBD1 (6 bases). The ends were cut back, 0 bases at V and 6 bases at J, with 16 bases in the middle. The CDR3 length is 16 residues. The germline V gene encodes CDR1 MGHRA and CDR2 YSYEKL. This CDR3 is CASSQEGTPRGDTQYF. CDR3 coding DNA: TGCGCCAGCAGCCAAGAAGGGACACCCCGCGGGGATACGCAGTATTTT.

The chain recombines TRBV19 with TRBJ2-5; D is unresolved. V dropped 5 bases and J dropped 2 bases, with 18 bases sitting between them. CDR1 and CDR2 (germline): LNHDA, SQIVND (reference sequence). The CDR3 runs to 16 residues. The CDR3 DNA is TGTGCCAGTAGTGCCAGAGATCTAGGCGTTCAAGAGACCCAGTACTTC. It translates to CASSARDLGVQETQYF.

The CDR3 region has the DNA TGTGCCAGCTCACCTCCTCACAGGGGTACCGGGGAGCTGTTTTTT. This sequence encodes CASSPPHRGTGELFF. V gene TRBV18 combines with J gene TRBJ2-2, with TRBD1 identical over 7 bases. The CDR3 spans 15 residues. The trim removed 3 bases at V and 5 bases at J, leaving 6 bases unmatched. Looked up from germline, CDR1 is KGHSH and CDR2 is LQKENI.

This chain uses TRBV4-1 with TRBJ2-6, with D possibly TRBD1 on 6 matching bases. The V gene lost 4 bases and the J gene lost 0 bases, with 13 bases spanning the gap. The CDR3 is made up of 17 amino acids. Germline V gene sequence: CDR1 MGHRA, CDR2 YSYEKL. This CDR3 reads CASSLTRQASGANVLTF. The CDR3 DNA reads as TGCGCCAGCAGCCTTACCCGACAGGCCTCTGGGGCCAACGTCCTGACTTTC.

The V gene is TRBV19, the J gene TRBJ1-3; D gene unclear. Germline V gives CDR1 LNHDA, CDR2 SQIVND (reference sequence). The CDR3 extends over 14 amino acids. V was pared by 7 bases and J by 6 bases, with 16 bases between. CDR3 protein: CASKGGQLQNTIYF. The CDR3 DNA follows: TGTGCCAGTAAAGGAGGCCAATTACAAAACACCATATATTTT.

This clone was detected only a few times. This chain links TRBV6-5 with TRBJ1-5, with TRBD1 matching over 7 bases. Germline values: CDR1 MNHEY, CDR2 SVGAGI. J gave up 3 bases and V 6 bases, and 5 bases lay outside the gene matches. The CDR3 totals 14 residues. CDR3 in amino acids: CASSLGTVNQPQHF. Here the CDR3 DNA reads TGTGCCAGCAGCTTGGGGACAGTCAATCAGCCCCAGCATTTT.

CDR3 bases: TGTGCCAGCAGCTTGGGAGGCGGGCAGTACTTC. It is translated as CASSLGGGQYF. The genes are TRBV5-6 and TRBJ2-5; weak D call: TRBD2 (5 bases). Per germline, CDR1 SGHDT and CDR2 YYEEEE. The CDR3 is 11 amino acids. V lost 0 bases, J lost 11 bases, and 8 bases lay in between.

This chain connects TRBV6-5 to TRBJ1-1; D gene ambiguous. V lost 3 bases to trimming and J lost 3 bases, with 8 bases between them. The CDR3 contains 13 residues. CDR1 and CDR2 from the germline V gene are MNHEY and SVGAGI. The CDR3 coding sequence is TGTGCCAGCAGTTATACCTTAGACACTGAAGCTTTCTTT. Protein product: CASSYTLDTEAFF.

This rearrangement joins TRBV5-6 to TRBJ2-7; D might be TRBD2 (6 bases). Germline V CDR1 and CDR2: SGHDT, YYEEEE. The CDR3 has 14 amino acids. V lost 0 bases and J lost 7, with 14 bases in between. In nucleotides, the CDR3 is TGTGCCAGCAGCTTGGTGGCGGGGAATACAGAGCAGTACTTC. Amino acids: CASSLVAGNTEQYF.

The chain combines TRBV5-1 with TRBJ2-2, with D possibly matching TRBD2 (5 bases). The CDR3 has 16 amino acids. Trimming took 5 bases from V and 4 from J, leaving 18 bases between them. Germline V gene data show CDR1 as SGHRS and CDR2 as YFSETQ. The DNA of the CDR3 is TGCGCCAGCAGTCGGAGCGGCCAGGATTCCACCGGGGAGCTGTTTTTT. Protein sequence: CASSRSGQDSTGELFF.

The V call is TRBV4-1, the J call TRBJ2-5, with D perhaps matching TRBD2 (6 bases). Germline loops: CDR1 MGHRA, CDR2 YSYEKL. CDR3 size: 15 residues. V was shortened by 0 bases and J by 2 bases, with 10 bases between the two germline ends. Here the CDR3 DNA reads TGCGCCAGCAGCCAAGATTTAGCGGCACAAGAGACCCAGTACTTC. This sequence encodes CASSQDLAAQETQYF.

The V gene is TRBV7-2, the J gene TRBJ1-2; D unresolved. This CDR3 is built from 13 residues. Between the trimmed V and J ends, which lost 2 bases and 2 bases, there was a span of 6 bases. Germline CDR1 SGHTA, CDR2 FQGNSA. The CDR3 DNA reads as TGTGCCAGCAGCTTACTCAGGAACTATGGCTACACCTTC. The encoded protein is CASSLLRNYGYTF. The entire variable domain, with the rest obtained from reference TRBV7-2 and TRBJ1-2, is as follows: GAGVSQSPSNKVTEKGKDVELRCDPISGHTALYWYRQSLGQGLEFLIYFQGNSAPDKSGLPSDRFSAERTGGSVSTLTIQRTQQEDSAVYLCASSLLRNYGYTFGSGTRLTVV.

The chain links TRBV5-1 to TRBJ2-4; TRBD2 agrees at 16 bases. The CDR3 extends over 19 amino acids. V dropped 1 base and J dropped 1; count of bases not matched to a gene: 5. Germline V gene sequence: CDR1 SGHRS, CDR2 YFSETQ. CDR3 amino acids: CASSLLPGLAGGAKNIQYF. In DNA, the CDR3 is TGCGCCAGCAGCTTGCTTCCGGGACTAGCGGGGGGGGCCAAAAACATTCAGTACTTC.

This chain connects TRBV6-1 to TRBJ2-5, with TRBD2 matching 7 bases. J lost 5 bases, V lost 4 bases, and 4 bases had no gene match. The CDR3 totals 13 residues. Per the germline V gene, CDR1 is MNHNS and CDR2 is SASEGT. The CDR3 DNA sequence: TGTGCCAGCAGTGTGGGAGGGTTGGAGACCCAGTACTTC. It translates to CASSVGGLETQYF.

The chain is built from TRBV4-2 and TRBJ2-3; TRBD2 might be the D (5 bases). Between the trimmed V and J ends, which lost 1 base and 1 base, there was a span of 18 bases. The V gene's germline CDR1 is LGHNA and CDR2 YNFKEQ. The CDR3 sequence is 18 residues long. The CDR3 loop reads CASSQAGSRPQGTDTQYF. DNA of the CDR3: TGTGCCAGCAGCCAAGCGGGAAGCCGACCCCAGGGCACAGATACGCAGTATTTT.

The genes are TRBV21-1 and TRBJ2-7; the DNA was not compared with TRBD1, the D call given in the table. TRBV21-1 is a recognized pseudogene. This CDR3 region has 15 residues. CDR3 region: CASSPRTGGVYEQYF. The CDR3 DNA reads as TGTGCCAGCAGCCCTCGAACAGGGGGCGTGTATGAGCAGTACTTC.

The chain links TRBV6-4 to TRBJ2-1; no clear D gene. Between the trimmed V and J ends, which lost 0 bases and 0 bases, there was a span of 3 bases. The CDR3 is 14 amino acids. Germline V gene sequence: CDR1 MRHNA, CDR2 SNTAGT. Here the CDR3 reads CASSDSSSYNEQFF. Written as DNA, the CDR3 is TGTGCCAGCAGTGACTCCAGCTCCTACAATGAGCAGTTCTTC.